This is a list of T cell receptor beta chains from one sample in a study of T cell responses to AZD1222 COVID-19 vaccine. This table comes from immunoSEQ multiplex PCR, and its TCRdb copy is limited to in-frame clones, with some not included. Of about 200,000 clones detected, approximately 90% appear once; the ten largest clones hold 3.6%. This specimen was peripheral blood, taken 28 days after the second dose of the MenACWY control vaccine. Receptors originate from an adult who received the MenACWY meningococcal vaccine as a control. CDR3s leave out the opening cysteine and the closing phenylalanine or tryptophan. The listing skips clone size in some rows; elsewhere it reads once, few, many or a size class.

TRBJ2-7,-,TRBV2,ASSEEAGDYEQY
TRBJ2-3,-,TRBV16,ASSLLGDTQY
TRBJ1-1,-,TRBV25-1,ASSERLSTTEAF
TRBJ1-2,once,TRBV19,ASSPDSTRSYT
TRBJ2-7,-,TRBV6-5,ASSSQSSYEQY
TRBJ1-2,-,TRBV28,ASSLPLLYGYT
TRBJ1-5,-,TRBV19,ASSRDGGIRNQPQH
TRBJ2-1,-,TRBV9,ASSPRGKGSEQF
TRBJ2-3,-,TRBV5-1,ASSSGQESGDTQY
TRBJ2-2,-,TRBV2,ASSPNPPANTGELF
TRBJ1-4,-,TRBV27,ASSGSRAHEKLF
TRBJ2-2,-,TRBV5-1,ASSLAGLADTGELF
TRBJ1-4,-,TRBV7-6,ASSQGVGQTNEKLF
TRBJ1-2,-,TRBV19,ASSILRAAPYGYT
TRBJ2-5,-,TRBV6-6,ASLPGLAGETQY
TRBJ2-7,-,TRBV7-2,ASSLVPYEQY
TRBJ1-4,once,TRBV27,ASSSGRGLATNEKLF